This TCR beta chain comes out of a study of cytomegalovirus exposure and HLA in healthy donors. Study-level findings and limits: A few chains tied to CMV proved CMV antigen-specific in vitro. TCR beta sequences reportedly predicted most subjects' HLA-A and HLA-B alleles accurately.

On this clone: Its antigen is undetermined.

The PCR had 60 Vbeta and 13 Jbeta primers. Sequencing was performed with immunoSEQ multiplex PCR; in TCRdb, only in-frame clones are kept and a portion is missing. Altogether approximately 150,000 clones are present, 84% being singletons, with the ten largest covering 4.5% to 5.5%. Looked up from germline, CDR1 is SGHRS and CDR2 is YFSETQ. V was pared by 0 bases and J by 6 bases, with 6 bases of the junction left unmatched. This CDR3 contains 15 residues. This chain uses TRBV5-1 with TRBJ1-5; 7 bases agree with TRBD1. This TCR derives from a man in his late teens or twenties in good health and CMV-seronegative. Sequenced sample: PBMCs. The CDR3 protein is CASSLGTGMAQPQHF. The CDR3 coding sequence is TGCGCCAGCAGCTTGGGGACAGGAATGGCTCAGCCCCAGCATTTT. The full variable domain, completed using reference TRBV5-1 and TRBJ1-5, is KAGVTQTPRYLIKTRGQQVTLSCSPISGHRSVSWYQQTPGQGLQFLFEYFSETQRNKGNFPGRFSGRQFSNSRSEMNVSTLELGDSALYLCASSLGTGMAQPQHFGDGTRLSIL.